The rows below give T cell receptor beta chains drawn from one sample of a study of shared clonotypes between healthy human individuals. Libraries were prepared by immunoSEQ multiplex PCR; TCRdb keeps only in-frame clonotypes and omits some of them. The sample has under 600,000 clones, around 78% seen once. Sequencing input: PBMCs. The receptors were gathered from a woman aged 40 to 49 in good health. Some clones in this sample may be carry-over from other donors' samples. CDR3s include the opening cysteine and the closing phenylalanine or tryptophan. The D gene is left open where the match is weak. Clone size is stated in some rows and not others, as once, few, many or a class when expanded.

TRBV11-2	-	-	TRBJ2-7	TGTGCCAGCAGCTTGATCCGGGGTGGGATGGGGGGCGAGCAGTACTTC	CASSLIRGGMGGEQYF
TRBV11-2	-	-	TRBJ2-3	TGTGCCAGCAGCTTAGGAGGCACGCAGTATTTT	CASSLGGTQYF
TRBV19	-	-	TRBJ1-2	TGTGCCAGTAGTATCCCTCGGACAGCACACTATGGCTACACCTTC	CASSIPRTAHYGYTF
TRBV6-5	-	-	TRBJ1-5	TGTGCCAGCCTTTCCAATCAGCCCCAGCATTTT	CASLSNQPQHF
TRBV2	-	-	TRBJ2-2	TGTGCCAGCAGTGCTCTAGTAAGCACCGGGGAGCTGTTTTTT	CASSALVSTGELFF
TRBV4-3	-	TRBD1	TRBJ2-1	TGCGCCAGCAGTCTTACAGGGGGCGCCTACAATGAGCAGTTCTTC	CASSLTGGAYNEQFF
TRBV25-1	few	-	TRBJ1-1	TGTGCCAGCAGTGATTATCGCGCGGAAGCTTTCTTT	CASSDYRAEAFF
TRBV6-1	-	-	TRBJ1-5	TGTGCCAGCAGTGAAGTTAACGACAGGCTTAGCAATCAGCCCCAGCATTTT	CASSEVNDRLSNQPQHF
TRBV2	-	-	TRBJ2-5	TGTGCCAGCAGTGAGTACTTCCAAGAGACCCAGTACTTC	CASSEYFQETQYF
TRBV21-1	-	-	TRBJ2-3	TGTGCCAGCAGCCGGGACAGGGCCACAGATACGCAGTATTTT	CASSRDRATDTQYF
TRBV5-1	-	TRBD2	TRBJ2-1	TGCGCCAGCTCGTCCGCTACTAGCGGGAGTTTCGGCTCCGATGAGCAGTTCTTC	CASSSATSGSFGSDEQFF
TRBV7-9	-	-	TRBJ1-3	TGTGCCGGCCTCGGTTCGGGAAACACCATATATTTT	CAGLGSGNTIYF
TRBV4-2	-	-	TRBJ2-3	TGTGCCAGCAGCCAAAAGGGATCCCACTGGGGAGCCACAGATACGCAGTATTTT	CASSQKGSHWGATDTQYF
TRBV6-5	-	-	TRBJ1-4	TGTGCCAGTAGTTACAGCAAAAATGAAAAACTGTTTTTT	CASSYSKNEKLFF
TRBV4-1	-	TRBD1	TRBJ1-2	TGCGCCAGCAGCCACGGACAGGGGGGAGAGTATGGCTACACCTTC	CASSHGQGGEYGYTF
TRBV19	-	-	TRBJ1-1	TGTGCCAGTAGTACTTACACGCCTGAGGCTGAAGCTTTCTTT	CASSTYTPEAEAFF
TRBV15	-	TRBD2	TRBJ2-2	TGTGCCACCAGCAGAGATGTGGGACTAGCGGCGAACACCGGGGAGCTGTTTTTT	CATSRDVGLAANTGELFF
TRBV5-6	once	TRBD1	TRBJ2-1	TGTGCCAGCAGCTGGAGGTTCCGGACAGGGGCATACAATGAGCAGTTCTTC	CASSWRFRTGAYNEQFF
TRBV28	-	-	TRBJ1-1	TGTGCCAGCAGTTTATTGGGGGTTGGGTACACTGAAGCTTTCTTT	CASSLLGVGYTEAFF
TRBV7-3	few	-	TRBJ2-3	TGTGCCAGCAGCCCCAGGGGGAGCGGGGATTACACAGATACGCAGTATTTT	CASSPRGSGDYTDTQYF
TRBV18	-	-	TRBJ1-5	TGTGCCAGCTCACCACCCGGACGGAATCAGCCCCAGCATTTT	CASSPPGRNQPQHF
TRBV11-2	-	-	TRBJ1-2	TGTGCCAGCAGGCCAATCTCAGGGGAAAACTATGGCTACACCTTC	CASRPISGENYGYTF
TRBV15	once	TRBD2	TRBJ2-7	TGTGCCACCAGCAGAGGACGGGACTATCTCGGCGAGCAGTACTTC	CATSRGRDYLGEQYF
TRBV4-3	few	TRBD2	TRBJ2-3	TGCGCCAGCAGCCAAGGACTAGCGGGAGGAGCAGATACGCAGTATTTT	CASSQGLAGGADTQYF
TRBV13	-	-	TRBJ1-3	TGTGCCAGCAGCCTCGGGCCCAGCTCTGGAAACACCATATATTTT	CASSLGPSSGNTIYF
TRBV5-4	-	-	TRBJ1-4	TGTGCCAGCAGCTTGGGACAGGCTAATGAAAAACTGTTTTTT	CASSLGQANEKLFF
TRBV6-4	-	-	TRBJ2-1	TGTGCCACCCCGGGACACTACAATGAGCAGTTCTTC	CATPGHYNEQFF
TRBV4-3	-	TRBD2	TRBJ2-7	TGCGCCAGCAGCCAAGATACTAGCGGGAGGATTTGGCAGTACTTC	CASSQDTSGRIWQYF
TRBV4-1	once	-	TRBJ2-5	TGCGCCAGCAGCCAAGATACGGGACCGTATCTAGGGACCCAGTACTTC	CASSQDTGPYLGTQYF
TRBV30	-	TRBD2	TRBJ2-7	TGTGCCTGGACCATCCCCGTAGCGGGTGCCTACGAGCAGTACTTC	CAWTIPVAGAYEQYF
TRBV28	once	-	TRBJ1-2	TGTGCCAGCAGTCCACGTAACAGATTCTATGGCTACACCTTC	CASSPRNRFYGYTF
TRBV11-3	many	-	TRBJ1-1	TGCGCCAGCAGCTCGGAATTCAACACTGAAGCTTTCTTT	CASSSEFNTEAFF
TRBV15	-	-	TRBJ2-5	TGTGCCACCAGCAGAGAGGTTCCGGCGGCCTCCGTTCAGACCCAGTACTTC	CATSREVPAASVQTQYF
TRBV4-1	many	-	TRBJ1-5	TGCGCCAGCAGCCAAGAGGCAGGACTTTATCAGCCCCAGCATTTT	CASSQEAGLYQPQHF
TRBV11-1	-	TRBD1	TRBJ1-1	TGTGCCAGCAGCTCACGACAGGGGGGGACTGAAGCTTTCTTT	CASSSRQGGTEAFF
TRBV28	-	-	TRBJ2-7	TGTGCCAGCAGAGGGAGCTCCTACGAGCAGTACTTC	CASRGSSYEQYF
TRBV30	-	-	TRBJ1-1	TGTGCCTGGAGAAGGCAGTCTGACGCTTTCTTT	CAWRRQSDAFF
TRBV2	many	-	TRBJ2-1	TGTGCCAGCAGGTTTTTAGCGGATTACAATGAGCAGTTCTTC	CASRFLADYNEQFF
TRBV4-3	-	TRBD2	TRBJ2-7	TGCGCCAGCAGCCCCCGGCGAGCGGGAGTGTCCCACGAGCAGTACTTC	CASSPRRAGVSHEQYF
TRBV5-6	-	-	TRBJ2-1	TGTGCCAGCAGCTTGGATAAAAGGTACAATGAGCAGTTCTTC	CASSLDKRYNEQFF
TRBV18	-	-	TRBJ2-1	TGTGCCAGCTCACCGGGACCCTACAATGAGCAGTTCTTC	CASSPGPYNEQFF
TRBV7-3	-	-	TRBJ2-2	TGTGCCAGCAGCTTAACTCCCGGGGTGGGGGAGCTGTTTTTT	CASSLTPGVGELFF
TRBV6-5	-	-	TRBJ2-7	TGCGCCAGTGCACAGAGCTCCTACGAGCAGTGCTTC	CASAQSSYEQCF
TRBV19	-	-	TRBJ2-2	TGTGCCAGTAGTATACCAATCTTGGGTTTCACCGGGGAGCTGTTTTTT	CASSIPILGFTGELFF
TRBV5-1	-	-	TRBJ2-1	TGCGCCAGCAGCCGACGCCGTGGACTTTACAATGAGCAGTTCTTC	CASSRRRGLYNEQFF
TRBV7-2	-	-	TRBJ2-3	TGTGCCAGCAGCCCAGGGGAGCCAGATACGCAGTATTTT	CASSPGEPDTQYF
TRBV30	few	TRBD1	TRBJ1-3	TGTGCCTGGGGGACAGGGGGCTCTGGAAACACCATATATTTT	CAWGTGGSGNTIYF
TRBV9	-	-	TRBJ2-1	TGTGCCAGCAGCGGCCGACGTTTAGCGGAAGTGGACGGGCAGTTCTTC	CASSGRRLAEVDGQFF
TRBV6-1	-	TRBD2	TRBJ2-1	TGTGCCAGCAGTGGGAGAGCGGGACCGAACCTTAGCTCCTACAATGAGCAGTTCTTC	CASSGRAGPNLSSYNEQFF
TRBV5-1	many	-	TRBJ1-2	TGCGCCAGCAGCTTGGGGCTAGGGGACCAGCATGGCTACACCTTC	CASSLGLGDQHGYTF